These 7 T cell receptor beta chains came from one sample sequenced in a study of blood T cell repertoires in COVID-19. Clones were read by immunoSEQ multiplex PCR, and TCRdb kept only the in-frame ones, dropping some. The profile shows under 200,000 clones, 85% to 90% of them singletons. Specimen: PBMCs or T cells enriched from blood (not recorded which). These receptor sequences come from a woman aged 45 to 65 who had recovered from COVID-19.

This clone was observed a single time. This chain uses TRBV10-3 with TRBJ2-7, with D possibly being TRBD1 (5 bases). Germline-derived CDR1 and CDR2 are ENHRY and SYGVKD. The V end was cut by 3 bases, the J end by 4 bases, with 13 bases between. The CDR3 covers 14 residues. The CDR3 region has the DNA TGTGCCATCAGTGACCTAGGGGCCAATTACGAGCAGTACTTC. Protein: CAISDLGANYEQYF.

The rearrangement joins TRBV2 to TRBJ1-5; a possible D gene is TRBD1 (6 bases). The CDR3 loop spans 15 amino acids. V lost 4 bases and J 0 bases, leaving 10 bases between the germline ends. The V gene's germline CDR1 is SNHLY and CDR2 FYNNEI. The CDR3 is CASSATGSSNQPQHF. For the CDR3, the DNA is TGTGCCAGCAGTGCAACAGGGTCTAGCAATCAGCCCCAGCATTTT.

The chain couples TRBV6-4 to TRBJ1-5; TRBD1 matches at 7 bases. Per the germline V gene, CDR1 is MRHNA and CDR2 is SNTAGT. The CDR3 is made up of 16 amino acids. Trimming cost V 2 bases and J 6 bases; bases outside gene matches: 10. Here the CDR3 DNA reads TGTGCCAGCAGTGACCGGCCCCAGGGGGTCGGTCAGCCCCAGCATTTT. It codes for CASSDRPQGVGQPQHF.

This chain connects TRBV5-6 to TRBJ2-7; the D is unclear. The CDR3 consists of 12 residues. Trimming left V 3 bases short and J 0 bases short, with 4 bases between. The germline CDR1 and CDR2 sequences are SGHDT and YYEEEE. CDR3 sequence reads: CASSSFSYEQYF. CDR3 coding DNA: TGTGCCAGCAGCTCGTTCTCCTACGAGCAGTACTTC.

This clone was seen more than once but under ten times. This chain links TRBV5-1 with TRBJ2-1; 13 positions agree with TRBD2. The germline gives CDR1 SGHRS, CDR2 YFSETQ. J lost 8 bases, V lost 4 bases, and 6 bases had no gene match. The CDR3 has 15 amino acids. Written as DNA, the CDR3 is TGCGCCAGCAGCCGAACTAGCGGGGGGGCTTATGAGCAGTTCTTC. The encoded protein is CASSRTSGGAYEQFF.

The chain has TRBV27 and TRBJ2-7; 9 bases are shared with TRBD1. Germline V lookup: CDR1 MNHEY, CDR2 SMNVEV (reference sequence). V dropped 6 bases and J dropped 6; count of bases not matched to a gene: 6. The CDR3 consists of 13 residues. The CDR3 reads CASSNRGRSEQYF. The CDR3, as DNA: TGTGCCAGCAGCAACAGGGGGCGTTCCGAGCAGTACTTC.

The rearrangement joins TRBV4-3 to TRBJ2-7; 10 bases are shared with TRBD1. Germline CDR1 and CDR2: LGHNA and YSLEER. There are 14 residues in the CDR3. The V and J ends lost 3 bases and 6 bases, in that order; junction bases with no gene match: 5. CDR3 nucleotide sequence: TGCGCCAGCAGCCAGACAGGGGGCGGTGGCGAGCAGTACTTC. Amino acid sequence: CASSQTGGGGEQYF.